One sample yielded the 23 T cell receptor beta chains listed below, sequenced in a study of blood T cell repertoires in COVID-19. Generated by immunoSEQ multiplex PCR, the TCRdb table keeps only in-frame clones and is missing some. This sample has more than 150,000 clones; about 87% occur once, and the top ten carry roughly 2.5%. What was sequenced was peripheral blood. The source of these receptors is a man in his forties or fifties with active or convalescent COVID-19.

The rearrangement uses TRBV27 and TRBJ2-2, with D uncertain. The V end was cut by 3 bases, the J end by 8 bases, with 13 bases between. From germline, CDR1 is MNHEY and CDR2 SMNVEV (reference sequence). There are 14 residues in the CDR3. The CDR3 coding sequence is TGTGCCAGCAGTTTCGGCGGCCTGCGAGGGGAGCTGTTTTTT. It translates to CASSFGGLRGELFF.

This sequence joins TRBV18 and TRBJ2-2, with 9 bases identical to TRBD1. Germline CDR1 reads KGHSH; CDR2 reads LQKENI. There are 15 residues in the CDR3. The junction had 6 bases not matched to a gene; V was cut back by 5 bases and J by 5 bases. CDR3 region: CASSNTGTGTGELFF. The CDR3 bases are TGTGCCAGCTCAAATACCGGGACAGGGACCGGGGAGCTGTTTTTT. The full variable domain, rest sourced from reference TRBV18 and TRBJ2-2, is NAGVMQNPRHLVRRRGQEARLRCSPMKGHSHVYWYRQLPEEGLKFMVYLQKENIIDESGMPKERFSAEFPKEGPSILRIQQVVRGDSAAYFCASSNTGTGTGELFFGEGSRLTVL.

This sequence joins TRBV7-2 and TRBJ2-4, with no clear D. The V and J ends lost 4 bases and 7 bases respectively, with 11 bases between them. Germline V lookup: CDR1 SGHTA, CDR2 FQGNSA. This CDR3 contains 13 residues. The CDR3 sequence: CASSSRPSNIQYF. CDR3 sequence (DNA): TGTGCCAGCAGCTCTAGGCCTTCGAACATTCAGTACTTC.

CDR3 loop: CASSLPGASVSDTQYF. DNA for the CDR3: TGTGCCAGCAGCTTACCCGGGGCTAGCGTCAGCGATACGCAGTATTTT. The chain recombines TRBV5-4 with TRBJ2-3, with D tentatively TRBD2 (6 bases). The CDR3 is 16 residues long. Trimming stripped 2 bases from V and 6 bases from J, with 19 bases between. Germline CDR1 SGHNT, CDR2 YYREEE (reference sequence).

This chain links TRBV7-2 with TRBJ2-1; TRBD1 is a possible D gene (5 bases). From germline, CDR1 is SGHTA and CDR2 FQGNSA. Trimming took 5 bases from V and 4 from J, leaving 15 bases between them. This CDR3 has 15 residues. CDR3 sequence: CASSGPIQGYNEQFF. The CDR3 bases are TGTGCCAGCAGCGGTCCCATTCAGGGATACAATGAGCAGTTCTTC.

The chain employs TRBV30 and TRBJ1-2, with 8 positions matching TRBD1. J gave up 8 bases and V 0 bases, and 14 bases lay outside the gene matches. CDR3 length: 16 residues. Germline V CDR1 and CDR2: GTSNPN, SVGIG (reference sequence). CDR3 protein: CAWSVITRQGAEGYTF. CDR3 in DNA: TGTGCCTGGAGTGTCATCACCCGGCAGGGGGCGGAGGGCTACACCTTC.

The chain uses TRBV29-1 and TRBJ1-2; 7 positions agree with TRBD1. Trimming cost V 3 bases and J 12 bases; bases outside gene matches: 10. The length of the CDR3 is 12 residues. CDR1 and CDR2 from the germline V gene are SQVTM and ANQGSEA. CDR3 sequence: CSVESTGRKNTF. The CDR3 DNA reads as TGCAGCGTTGAGTCGACAGGGCGTAAAAACACCTTC.

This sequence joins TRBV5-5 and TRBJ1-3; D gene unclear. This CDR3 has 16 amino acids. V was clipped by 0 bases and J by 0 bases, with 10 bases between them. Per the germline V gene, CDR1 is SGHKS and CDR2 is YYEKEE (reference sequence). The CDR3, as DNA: TGTGCCAGCAGCTTGGCGGAGGGATTCTCTGGAAACACCATATATTTT. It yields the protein CASSLAEGFSGNTIYF.

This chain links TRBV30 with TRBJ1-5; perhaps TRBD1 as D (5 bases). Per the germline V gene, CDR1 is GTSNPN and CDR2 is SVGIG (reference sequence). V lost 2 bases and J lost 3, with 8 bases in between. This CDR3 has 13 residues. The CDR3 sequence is CAWSSDTNQPQHF. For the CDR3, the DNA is TGTGCCTGGAGTTCGGACACCAATCAGCCCCAGCATTTT.

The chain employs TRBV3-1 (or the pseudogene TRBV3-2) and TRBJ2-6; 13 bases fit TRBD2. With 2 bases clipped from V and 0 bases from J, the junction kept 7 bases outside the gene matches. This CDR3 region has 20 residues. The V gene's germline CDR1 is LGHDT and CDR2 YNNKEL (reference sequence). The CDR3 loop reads CASSQLPTSGGTSGANVLTF. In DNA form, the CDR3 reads TGTGCCAGCAGCCAACTACCGACTAGCGGGGGGACCTCTGGGGCCAACGTCCTGACTTTC.

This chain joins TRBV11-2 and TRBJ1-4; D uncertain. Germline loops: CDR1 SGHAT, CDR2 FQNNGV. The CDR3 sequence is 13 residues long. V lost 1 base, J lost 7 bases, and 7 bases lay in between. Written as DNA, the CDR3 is TGTGCCAGCAGCTTAGCGGGAGGTGAAAAACTGTTTTTT. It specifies CASSLAGGEKLFF. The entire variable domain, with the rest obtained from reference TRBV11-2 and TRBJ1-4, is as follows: EAGVAQSPRYKIIEKRQSVAFWCNPISGHATLYWYQQILGQGPKLLIQFQNNGVVDDSQLPKDRFSAERLKGVDSTLKIQPAKLEDSAVYLCASSLAGGEKLFFGSGTQLSVL.

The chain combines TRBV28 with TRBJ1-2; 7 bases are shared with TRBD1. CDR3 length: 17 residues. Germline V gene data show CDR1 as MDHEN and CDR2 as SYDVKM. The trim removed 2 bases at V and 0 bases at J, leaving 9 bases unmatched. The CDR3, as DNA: TGTGCCAGCAGTTTACGGACAGGCGGGACCTCTAACTATGGCTACACCTTC. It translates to CASSLRTGGTSNYGYTF.

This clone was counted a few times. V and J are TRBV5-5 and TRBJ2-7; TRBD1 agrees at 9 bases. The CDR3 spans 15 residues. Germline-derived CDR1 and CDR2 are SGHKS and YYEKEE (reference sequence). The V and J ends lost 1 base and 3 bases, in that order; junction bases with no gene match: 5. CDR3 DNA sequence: TGTGCCAGCAGCTTGACGGGACAGGGTTTCTACGAGCAGTACTTC. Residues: CASSLTGQGFYEQYF.

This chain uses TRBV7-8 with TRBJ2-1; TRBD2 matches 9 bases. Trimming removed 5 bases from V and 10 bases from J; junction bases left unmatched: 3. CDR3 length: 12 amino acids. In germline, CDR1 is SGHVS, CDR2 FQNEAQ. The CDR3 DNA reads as TGTGCCAGCAGCCGCGGGGGGGAAGAGCAGTTCTTC. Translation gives CASSRGGEEQFF.

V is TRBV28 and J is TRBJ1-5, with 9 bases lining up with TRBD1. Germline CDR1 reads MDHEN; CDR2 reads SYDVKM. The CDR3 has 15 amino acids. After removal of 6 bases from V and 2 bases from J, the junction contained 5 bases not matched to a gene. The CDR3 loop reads CASRDRGGGNQPQHF. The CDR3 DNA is TGTGCCAGCAGGGACAGGGGTGGAGGCAATCAGCCCCAGCATTTT.

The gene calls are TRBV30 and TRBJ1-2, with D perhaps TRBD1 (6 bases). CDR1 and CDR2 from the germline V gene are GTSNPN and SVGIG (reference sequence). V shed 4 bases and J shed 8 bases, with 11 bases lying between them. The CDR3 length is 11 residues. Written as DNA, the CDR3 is TGTGCCTGGATAAAGGGGGAAGGCTACACCTTC. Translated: CAWIKGEGYTF.

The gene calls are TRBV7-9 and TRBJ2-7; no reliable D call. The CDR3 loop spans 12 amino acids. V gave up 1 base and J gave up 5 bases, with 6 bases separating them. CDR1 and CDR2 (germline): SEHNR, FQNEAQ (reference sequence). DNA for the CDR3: TGTGCCAGCAGCTTAGGTGTTAACGAGCAGTACTTC. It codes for CASSLGVNEQYF.

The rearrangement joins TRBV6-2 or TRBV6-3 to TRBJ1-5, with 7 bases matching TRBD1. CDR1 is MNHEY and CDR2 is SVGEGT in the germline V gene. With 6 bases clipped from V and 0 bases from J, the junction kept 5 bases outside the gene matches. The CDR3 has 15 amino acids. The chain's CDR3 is CASSLGQVSNQPQHF. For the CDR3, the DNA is TGTGCCAGCAGCCTAGGACAGGTTAGCAATCAGCCCCAGCATTTT.

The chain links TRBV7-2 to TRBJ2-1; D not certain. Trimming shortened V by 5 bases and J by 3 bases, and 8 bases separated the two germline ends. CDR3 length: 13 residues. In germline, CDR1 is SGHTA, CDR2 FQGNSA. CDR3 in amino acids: CASSPPSYNEQFF. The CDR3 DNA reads TGTGCCAGCAGCCCACCTAGCTACAATGAGCAGTTCTTC.

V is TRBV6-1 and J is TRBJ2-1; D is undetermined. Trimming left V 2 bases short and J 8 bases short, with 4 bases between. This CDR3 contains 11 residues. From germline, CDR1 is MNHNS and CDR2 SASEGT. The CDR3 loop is CASSELDEQFF. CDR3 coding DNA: TGTGCCAGCAGTGAACTCGATGAGCAGTTCTTC.

DNA for the CDR3: TGTGCCAGCATCCGGACTAGCGGGGCCTACGAGCAGTACTTC. Protein sequence: CASIRTSGAYEQYF. V and J are TRBV6-5 and TRBJ2-7; 12 positions match TRBD2. Germline CDR1 MNHEY, CDR2 SVGAGI. The V and J ends lost 7 bases and 2 bases, in that order; junction bases with no gene match: 3. The CDR3 runs 14 residues.

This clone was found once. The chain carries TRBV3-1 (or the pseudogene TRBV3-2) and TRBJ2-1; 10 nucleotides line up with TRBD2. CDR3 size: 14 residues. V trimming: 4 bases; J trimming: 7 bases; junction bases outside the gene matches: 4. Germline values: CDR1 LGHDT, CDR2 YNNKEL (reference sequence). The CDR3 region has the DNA TGTGCCAGCAGCCCAAGCGGGGGGGGGAATGAGCAGTTCTTC. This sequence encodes CASSPSGGGNEQFF.

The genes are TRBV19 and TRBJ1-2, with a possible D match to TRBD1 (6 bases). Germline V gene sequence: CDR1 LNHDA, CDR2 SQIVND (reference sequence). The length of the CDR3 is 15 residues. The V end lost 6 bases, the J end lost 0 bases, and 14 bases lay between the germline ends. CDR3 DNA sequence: TGTGCCAGTAGGTTTGACAGGACAACTAACTATGGCTACACCTTC. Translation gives CASRFDRTTNYGYTF.